The 19 T cell receptor beta chains given below trace back to one sample, sequenced in a study of shared clonotypes between healthy human individuals. Profiling relied on immunoSEQ multiplex PCR, and the TCRdb table lists in-frame clones only, not all of them. Among about 2,500,000 clones listed, more than 90% were seen once. The sequenced sample was naive CD4+ T cells sorted from blood. The subset here: CD45RA+ positively selected. These TCRs come from a man between 18 and 29 years old in good health.

The CDR3 nucleotides read TGTGCCAGCAGTCCCACACTAGCGGGGGGTTCCTACAATGAGCAGTTCTTC. Translating gives CASSPTLAGGSYNEQFF. The chain employs TRBV28 and TRBJ2-1, with 12 positions matching TRBD2. From germline, CDR1 is MDHEN and CDR2 SYDVKM. V shed 5 bases and J 1 base; nucleotides not matched to a gene: 6. CDR3 length: 17 amino acids. Supplemented by reference TRBV28 and TRBJ2-1, the full variable domain reads DVKVTQSSRYLVKRTGEKVFLECVQDMDHENMFWYRQDPGLGLRLIYFSYDVKMKEKGDIPEGYSVSREKKERFSLILESASTNQTSMYLCASSPTLAGGSYNEQFFGPGTRLTVL.

The chain links TRBV19 to TRBJ1-5; TRBD1 matches at 9 bases. The CDR3 extends over 16 amino acids. The germline gives CDR1 LNHDA, CDR2 SQIVND (reference sequence). The V and J ends lost 6 bases and 4 bases, in that order; junction bases with no gene match: 10. The DNA of the CDR3 is TGTGCCAGTAGGAAAGAACAGGGGGCATGGAATCAGCCCCAGCATTTT. Its protein is CASRKEQGAWNQPQHF.

The chain couples TRBV19 to TRBJ2-5, with 15 bases fitting TRBD2. Germline V CDR1 and CDR2: LNHDA, SQIVND (reference sequence). The junction had 6 bases not matched to a gene; V was cut back by 5 bases and J by 2 bases. The CDR3 length is 17 residues. CDR3 residues: CASSQAGLAGGQETQYF. CDR3 nucleotide sequence: TGTGCCAGTAGTCAAGCGGGACTAGCGGGGGGACAAGAGACCCAGTACTTC.

V usage is TRBV5-4 and J usage is TRBJ2-7; 8 bases are a match to TRBD2. Germline values: CDR1 SGHNT, CDR2 YYREEE (reference sequence). V gave up 4 bases and J gave up 6 bases; unmatched junction bases: 18. The CDR3 has 17 residues. The CDR3 coding sequence is TGTGCCAGCAGCCCCTCTGGCGGGAGGACCTCCTACGGCGAGCAGTACTTC. As protein: CASSPSGGRTSYGEQYF.

V gene TRBV11-2 combines with J gene TRBJ2-7; 11 nucleotides agree with TRBD2. This CDR3 spans 14 amino acids. Germline loops: CDR1 SGHAT, CDR2 FQNNGV. The V gene end was trimmed by 5 bases and the J gene end by 6 bases; junction bases not matched to a gene: 6. Written as DNA, the CDR3 is TGTGCCAGCAGCCTCGGGACTAGCGGCTTCGAGCAGTACTTC. This encodes CASSLGTSGFEQYF.

This chain uses TRBV6-5 with TRBJ2-5, with D unclear. Germline CDR1 reads MNHEY; CDR2 reads SVGAGI. Trimming removed 4 bases at V and 4 bases at J, with 13 bases between. This CDR3 spans 14 amino acids. CDR3 nucleotides: TGTGCCAGCAGTTCCCGACGGGTACGAGAGACCCAGTACTTC. Translation: CASSSRRVRETQYF.

The rearrangement links TRBV5-5 to TRBJ2-7, with 7 bases aligning to TRBD2. Germline assignment: CDR1 SGHKS and CDR2 YYEKEE (reference sequence). The CDR3 spans 15 residues. V lost 4 bases and J lost 3; bases outside the gene matches: 10. As DNA, the CDR3 is TGTGCCAGCAGCCCCGGACGGGGGGAACTCTACGAGCAGTACTTC. It specifies CASSPGRGELYEQYF.

The chain carries TRBV9 and TRBJ2-7, with 8 bases lining up with TRBD1. V gave up 3 bases and J gave up 6 bases; unmatched junction bases: 8. There are 14 residues in the CDR3. The V gene's germline CDR1 is SGDLS and CDR2 YYNGEE. The CDR3 protein is CASSARTGLGEQYF. CDR3 DNA sequence: TGTGCCAGCAGCGCTCGGACAGGGTTGGGCGAGCAGTACTTC.

With respect to this clone: Other DNA sequences within the sample encode an identical CDR3. The chain recombines TRBV5-4 with TRBJ1-2, with TRBD1 identical over 9 bases. The CDR3 runs 13 residues. The V gene's germline CDR1 is SGHNT and CDR2 YYREEE (reference sequence). With V trimmed by 2 bases and J by 5 bases, 1 base remained unmatched. The CDR3 region is CASSLQGAYGYTF. The CDR3 DNA follows: TGTGCCAGCAGCTTACAGGGGGCGTATGGCTACACCTTC.

The gene calls are TRBV5-1 and TRBJ1-1; TRBD1 is a possible D gene (5 bases). This CDR3 region has 14 residues. V was pared by 0 bases and J by 4 bases, with 10 bases between. CDR1 is SGHRS, CDR2 YFSETQ, per germline. DNA for the CDR3: TGCGCCAGCAGCTTGGAAGGGGAGAGCACTGAAGCTTTCTTT. It codes for CASSLEGESTEAFF.

V and J are TRBV9 and TRBJ2-5; D remains ambiguous. V lost 0 bases and J 7 bases, leaving 13 bases between the germline ends. This CDR3 is built from 14 residues. CDR1 and CDR2 from the germline V gene are SGDLS and YYNGEE. The CDR3 DNA is TGTGCCAGCAGCGTAGACTATATGGTCTGGACCCAGTACTTC. It translates to CASSVDYMVWTQYF.

V gene TRBV2 combines with J gene TRBJ2-3; D remains ambiguous. The germline V and J ends were trimmed by 8 bases and 5 bases, with 11 bases remaining between them. The CDR3 covers 12 residues. CDR1 and CDR2 from the germline V gene are SNHLY and FYNNEI. CDR3 bases: TGTGCCAGCGGCCGGGTTAGAGATACGCAGTATTTT. It is translated as CASGRVRDTQYF.

The V and J genes are TRBV6-1 and TRBJ2-5; maybe TRBD1 (7 bases). V dropped 0 bases and J dropped 5 bases, with 16 bases sitting between them. In germline, CDR1 is MNHNS, CDR2 SASEGT. The CDR3 consists of 16 residues. The CDR3 reads CASSEAGGGSGETQYF. The CDR3, as DNA: TGTGCCAGCAGTGAAGCAGGAGGGGGCTCTGGGGAGACCCAGTACTTC.

The genes are TRBV7-2 and TRBJ1-2; TRBD1 is a possible D gene (6 bases). The CDR3 covers 13 residues. From germline, CDR1 is SGHTA and CDR2 FQGNSA. The V end was cut by 1 base, the J end by 13 bases, with 16 bases between. CDR3 region: CASSLVVGTLLTF. The CDR3 bases are TGTGCCAGCAGCTTAGTAGTTGGGACACTACTCACCTTC.

This sequence joins TRBV28 and TRBJ2-3; TRBD2 might be the D (5 bases). Germline lookup yields CDR1 MDHEN and CDR2 SYDVKM. The CDR3 has 19 residues. The V gene lost 5 bases and the J gene lost 2 bases, with 26 bases spanning the gap. The CDR3 coding sequence is TGTGCCAGCAGTCTCAACCCCCCGGCCCCTGAGGGCTACACAGATACGCAGTATTTT. Translating gives CASSLNPPAPEGYTDTQYF.

V is TRBV7-2 and J is TRBJ1-5, with TRBD1 identical over 10 bases. Per germline, CDR1 SGHTA and CDR2 FQGNSA. The junction had 7 bases not matched to a gene; V was cut back by 5 bases and J by 9 bases. This CDR3 comprises 14 residues. The DNA for the CDR3 is TGTGCCAGCAGCCCGAACCGGGACAGGGGGCCCCAGCATTTT. This sequence encodes CASSPNRDRGPQHF.

J is TRBJ2-1 and V is TRBV6-1; a possible D gene is TRBD2 (6 bases). The V gene lost 6 bases and the J gene lost 7 bases, with 10 bases spanning the gap. Germline V gives CDR1 MNHNS, CDR2 SASEGT. The CDR3 contains 12 residues. The CDR3 here is CASRGTPNEQFF. CDR3 DNA: TGTGCCAGCAGGGGGACTCCTAATGAGCAGTTCTTC.

The genes are TRBV6-5 and TRBJ1-1, with no clear D. The CDR3 sequence is 14 residues long. With 8 bases removed from V and 0 bases from J, the gap between germline ends came to 13 bases. Germline V lookup: CDR1 MNHEY, CDR2 SVGAGI. The CDR3 sequence: CASRRAALNTEAFF. The CDR3 region has the DNA TGTGCCAGCCGCCGGGCGGCGCTGAACACTGAAGCTTTCTTT.

The chain is built from TRBV10-3 and TRBJ2-1; D may be TRBD2 (6 bases). This CDR3 is 12 amino acids long. Trimming cost V 11 bases and J 8 bases, with 16 bases left between them. Germline V gene data show CDR1 as ENHRY and CDR2 as SYGVKD. The CDR3 sequence is CAFSGASDEQFF. In nucleotides, the CDR3 is TGTGCCTTCTCCGGCGCTAGCGATGAGCAGTTCTTC.